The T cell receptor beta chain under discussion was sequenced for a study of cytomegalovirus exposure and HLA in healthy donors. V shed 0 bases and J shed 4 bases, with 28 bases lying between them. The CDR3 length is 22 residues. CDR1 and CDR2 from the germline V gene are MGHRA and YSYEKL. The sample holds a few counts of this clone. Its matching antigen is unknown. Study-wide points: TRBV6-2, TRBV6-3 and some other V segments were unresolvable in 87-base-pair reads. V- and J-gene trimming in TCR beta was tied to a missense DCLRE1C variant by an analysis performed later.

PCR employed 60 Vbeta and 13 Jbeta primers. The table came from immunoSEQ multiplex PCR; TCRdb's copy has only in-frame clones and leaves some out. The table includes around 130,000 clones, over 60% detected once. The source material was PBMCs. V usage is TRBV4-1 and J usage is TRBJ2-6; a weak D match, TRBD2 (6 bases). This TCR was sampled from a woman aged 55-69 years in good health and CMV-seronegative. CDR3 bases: TGCGCCAGCAGCCAAGAAAGGTCAACTAGCCCCGTCGGAGGTAGGGGGGCCAACGTCCTGACTTTC. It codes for CASSQERSTSPVGGRGANVLTF.